This TCR beta chain emerged from a study of early T cells in non-severe SARS-CoV-2 infection. The V and J ends lost 6 bases and 4 bases, in that order; junction bases with no gene match: 14. The germline V gene encodes CDR1 SGHVS and CDR2 FNYEAQ. The CDR3 length is 17 residues. TCRdb called the 5' RACE reads again in MiXCR, with one record for every CDR3 protein. The sample has some 52,000 distinct CDR3 sequences, around 7.5% seen once. This clonotype was counted only a few times. The sample was whole blood. The receptor's source is an adult who was a healthcare worker with PCR-confirmed SARS-CoV-2 infection or an uninfected control (not recorded which). The chain couples TRBV7-6 to TRBJ1-5, with 8 bases fitting TRBD1. CDR3 nucleotides: TGTGCCAGCAGGCAGGGACAGGCCCTTCCAAGTAATCAGCCCCAGCATTTT. It codes for CASRQGQALPSNQPQHF.